This is a list of T cell receptor beta chains from one sample in a study of CD8+CD57+ T cells in acquired aplastic anemia. TCRdb re-analysed the reads in MiXCR, keeping a single row per CDR3 protein. The repertoire consists of about 210,000 distinct CDR3 sequences, with approximately 35% occurring once and the leading ten covering 1% to 1.3%. The specimen was sorted CD4+, CD8+, or CD8+CD57+ T cells (not recorded which) from PBMCs. The receptors derive from a human donor in good health, serving as a control. The CDR3 runs from the conserved cysteine through the conserved F or W. The D gene is left open where the match is weak. Size values are once, few and many counts, or a class for expanded clones, and some rows have none.

D gene	V gene	J gene	clone size	CDR3 protein	CDR3 DNA
-	TRBV20-1	TRBJ2-1	many	CSARDSGYNEQFF	TGCAGTGCTAGAGATTCTGGGTACAATGAGCAGTTCTTC
-	TRBV2	TRBJ2-3	many	CASSYGSHTDTQYF	TGTGCCAGCAGTTATGGGTCCCACACAGATACGCAGTATTTT
-	TRBV19	TRBJ2-1	once	CASSGTEQFF	TGTGCCAGTAGTGGGACTGAGCAGTTCTTC
TRBD1	TRBV20-1	TRBJ1-1	many	CSAQDRSNTEAFF	TGCAGTGCTCAGGACAGGTCGAACACTGAAGCTTTCTTT
-	TRBV9	TRBJ2-2	-	CASSPRGLNTGELFF	TGTGCCAGCAGCCCCCGGGGGTTGAACACCGGGGAGCTGTTTTTT
TRBD1	TRBV29-1	TRBJ1-1	-	CSVEVGQGYYMNTEAFF	TGCAGCGTTGAGGTCGGACAGGGGTACTACATGAACACTGAAGCTTTCTTT
TRBD1	TRBV29-1	TRBJ2-1	-	CSVPLTGF	TGCAGCGTTCCACTGACAGGGTTC
-	TRBV18	TRBJ2-7	many	CASSPQGSEQYF	TGTGCCAGCTCACCTCAGGGGAGCGAGCAGTACTTC
TRBD1	TRBV5-1	TRBJ2-3	many	CASRTGRTDTQYF	TGCGCCAGCAGGACAGGGAGAACAGATACGCAGTATTTT
-	TRBV10-2	TRBJ1-2	-	CASSQEIAGAGYGYTF	TGCGCCAGCAGCCAAGAAATAGCAGGGGCCGGCTATGGCTACACCTTC
-	TRBV20-1	TRBJ2-5	many	CSAQTRRRETQYF	TGCAGTGCCCAGACTAGGCGGAGAGAGACCCAGTACTTC
-	TRBV11-2	TRBJ1-3	-	CASSLFTLRGDLSGNTIYF	TGTGCCAGCAGCTTATTTACGCTTCGGGGAGACCTCTCTGGAAACACCATATATTTT
TRBD1	TRBV5-5	TRBJ1-4	few	CASSLMTGSEKLFF	TGTGCCAGCAGCCTAATGACAGGGAGTGAAAAACTGTTTTTT
-	TRBV4-1	TRBJ1-1	-	CAGSQDGESTEAFF	TGCGCCGGCAGCCAAGATGGGGAAAGCACTGAAGCTTTCTTT
-	TRBV12-3/TRBV12-4	TRBJ1-1	-	CASTETGGVNTEAFF	TGTGCCAGCACCGAGACTGGGGGGGTGAACACTGAAGCTTTCTTT
-	TRBV20-1	TRBJ1-4	many	CSARGGEATNEKLFF	TGCAGTGCTAGAGGGGGTGAGGCAACTAATGAAAAACTGTTTTTT
-	TRBV20-1	TRBJ2-7	many	CSASGGGGQQYEQYF	TGCAGTGCTAGCGGAGGCGGTGGACAACAATACGAGCAGTACTTC
-	TRBV20-1	TRBJ2-5	-	CSARETHTRGTQYF	TGCAGTGCTAGAGAAACGCATACCAGAGGGACCCAGTACTTC
TRBD1	TRBV7-9	TRBJ2-5	-	CASSAGTGRETQYF	TGTGCCAGCAGCGCCGGGACAGGGAGAGAGACCCAGTACTTC
TRBD1	TRBV19	TRBJ1-5	many	CASSPGQGIQPQHF	TGTGCCAGTAGCCCGGGACAGGGGATTCAGCCCCAGCATTTT
TRBD1	TRBV20-1	TRBJ2-3	-	CSARGQGPDTQYF	TGCAGTGCTAGAGGACAGGGACCAGATACGCAGTATTTT
TRBD2	TRBV9	TRBJ2-3	-	CASSVAISGDQDTQYF	TGTGCCAGCAGCGTAGCTATTAGCGGGGATCAAGATACGCAGTATTTT
-	TRBV6-5	TRBJ1-4	many	CASSYGGGEKLFF	TGTGCCAGCAGTTACGGCGGAGGCGAAAAACTGTTTTTT
-	TRBV3-1	TRBJ1-2	-	CASSAAGSYGYTF	TGTGCCAGCAGCGCGGCGGGCTCCTATGGCTACACCTTC
-	TRBV12-3/TRBV12-4	TRBJ2-7	-	CASSPTGGQSYEQYF	TGTGCCAGCAGCCCCACGGGTGGACAAAGCTACGAGCAGTACTTC
-	TRBV10-3	TRBJ1-5	many	CAISEEGQSNQPQHF	TGTGCCATCAGTGAAGAAGGGCAGAGCAATCAGCCCCAGCATTTT
-	TRBV4-1	TRBJ1-4	-	CASSNPMASVANEKLFF	TGCGCCAGCAGCAACCCGATGGCCAGCGTAGCTAATGAAAAACTGTTTTTT
-	TRBV20-1	TRBJ2-7	many	CSAPIAGSYEQYF	TGCAGTGCTCCTATCGCGGGGTCCTACGAGCAGTACTTC
-	TRBV20-1	TRBJ1-2	many	CSASRRMGGDYGYTF	TGCAGTGCTAGCCGGCGTATGGGAGGGGACTATGGCTACACCTTC
TRBD2	TRBV20-1	TRBJ2-3	many	CSTSGTTDTQYF	TGCAGTACTAGCGGGACCACAGATACGCAGTATTTT
TRBD1	TRBV5-1	TRBJ2-5	-	CASSLAREGAGETQYF	TGCGCCAGCAGCTTGGCCCGTGAGGGGGCAGGGGAGACCCAGTACTTC
TRBD2	TRBV20-1	TRBJ2-2	-	CSARRTSGRTGELFF	TGCAGTGCCCGAAGGACTAGCGGGAGAACCGGGGAGCTGTTTTTT
-	TRBV6-6	TRBJ2-7	-	CASSYWPGTPVPNEQYF	TGTGCCAGCAGTTACTGGCCCGGGACCCCCGTCCCCAACGAGCAGTACTTC
TRBD1	TRBV29-1	TRBJ2-5	many	CSVLTGGETQYF	TGCAGCGTCCTGACAGGGGGAGAGACCCAGTACTTC
-	TRBV25-1	TRBJ2-7	few	CASSETVDYEQYF	TGTGCCAGCAGTGAAACGGTGGACTACGAGCAGTACTTC
-	TRBV24-1	TRBJ2-1	many	CATSDLRGHTKFF	TGTGCCACCAGTGATTTGCGGGGACACACGAAGTTCTTC
-	TRBV11-2	TRBJ2-2	-	CASRFSGRGLNTGELFF	TGTGCCAGCAGGTTTAGCGGACGAGGACTGAACACCGGGGAGCTGTTTTTT
TRBD1	TRBV11-2	TRBJ1-2	many	CASSRVRGQGTNYGYTF	TGTGCCAGCAGCCGCGTTAGAGGACAGGGAACCAACTATGGCTACACCTTC
-	TRBV20-1	TRBJ2-7	many	CSALDPLSYEQYF	TGCAGTGCTCTGGACCCCCTGAGCTACGAGCAGTACTTC
TRBD2	TRBV5-1	TRBJ2-7	-	CASSLRGTNSHEQYF	TGCGCCAGCAGCTTGCGGGGGACTAACAGTCACGAGCAGTACTTC
TRBD1	TRBV15	TRBJ2-7	-	CATSSSTGAVYYEQYF	TGTGCCACCAGCAGCTCGACAGGGGCCGTCTACTACGAGCAGTACTTC
-	TRBV18	TRBJ2-7	-	CASSARERNRYEQYF	TGTGCCAGCTCAGCAAGGGAACGGAACCGATACGAGCAGTACTTC
-	TRBV4-2	TRBJ2-1	few	CASSPRIRGSLTSYNEQFF	TGTGCCAGCAGCCCCAGGATTCGGGGATCCCTGACTTCCTACAATGAGCAGTTCTTC
-	TRBV7-3	TRBJ1-2	-	CASSLDRFGTKYGYTF	TGTGCCAGCAGCTTAGACCGCTTCGGGACGAAATATGGCTACACCTTC
TRBD1	TRBV20-1	TRBJ2-7	many	CSAILGQGADEQYF	TGCAGTGCTATTCTTGGACAGGGGGCGGACGAGCAGTACTTC
TRBD1	TRBV2	TRBJ2-7	many	CASSEMGQGVTEQYF	TGTGCCAGCAGTGAGATGGGACAGGGAGTAACCGAGCAGTACTTC
-	TRBV5-1	TRBJ2-5	-	CASSTGAEETQYF	TGCGCCAGCAGTACTGGGGCTGAGGAGACCCAGTACTTC
TRBD2	TRBV11-2	TRBJ2-3	-	CASSLGLAGGSTDTQYF	TGTGCCAGCAGCTTAGGACTAGCGGGGGGAAGCACAGATACGCAGTATTTT
-	TRBV7-9	TRBJ1-2	-	CASREWPGGDESGYTF	TGTGCCAGCCGAGAGTGGCCCGGGGGAGATGAGAGTGGCTACACCTTC